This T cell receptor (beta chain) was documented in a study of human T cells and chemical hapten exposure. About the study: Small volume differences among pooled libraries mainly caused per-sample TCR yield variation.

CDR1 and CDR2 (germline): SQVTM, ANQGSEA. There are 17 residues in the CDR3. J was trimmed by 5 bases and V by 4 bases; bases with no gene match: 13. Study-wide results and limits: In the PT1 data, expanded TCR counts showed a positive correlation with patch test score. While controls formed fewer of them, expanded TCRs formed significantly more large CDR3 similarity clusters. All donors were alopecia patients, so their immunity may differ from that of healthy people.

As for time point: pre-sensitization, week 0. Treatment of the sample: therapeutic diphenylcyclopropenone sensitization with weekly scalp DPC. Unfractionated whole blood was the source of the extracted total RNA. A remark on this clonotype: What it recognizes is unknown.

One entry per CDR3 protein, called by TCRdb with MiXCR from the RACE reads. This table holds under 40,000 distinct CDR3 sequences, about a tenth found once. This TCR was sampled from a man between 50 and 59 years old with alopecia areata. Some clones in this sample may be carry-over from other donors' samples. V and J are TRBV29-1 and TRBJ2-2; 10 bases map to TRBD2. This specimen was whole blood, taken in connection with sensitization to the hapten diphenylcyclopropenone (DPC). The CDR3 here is CSVVVQLAGVGTGELFF. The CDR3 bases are TGCAGCGTTGTAGTTCAGCTAGCGGGAGTAGGGACCGGGGAGCTGTTTTTT.